Each of the 29 T cell receptor beta chains below was sequenced from the same sample in a study of T cells of healthy individuals. MiXCR was run by TCRdb on the 5' RACE reads, yielding one entry per CDR3 protein. Here the sample spans tens of thousands of distinct CDR3 sequences, about 16% being singletons. The source is a human donor in good health.

A single count supports this clonotype. This CDR3 is missing its conserved last phenylalanine or tryptophan, likely due to a read error. This chain joins TRBV29-1 and TRBJ2-7; D unresolved. This CDR3 region has 12 residues. Trimming removed 1 base from V and 2 bases from J, with 6 bases in between. In germline, CDR1 is SQVTM, CDR2 ANQGSEA. The CDR3 DNA follows: TGCAGCGTTGAAGGCAGCACCTACGAGCAGTACTAC. Its translation: CSVEGSTYEQYY.

By sample share, this clonotype is medium-sized (0.01 to 0.1%). The chain has TRBV12-5 and TRBJ1-6, with unresolved D. Trimming stripped 1 base from V and 8 bases from J, with 12 bases between. Germline V gene lookup returns CDR1 LGHNT and CDR2 FRNRAP. This CDR3 has 15 residues. In DNA, the CDR3 is TGTGCTAGTGGTTTGGGGAGCCGGAGGGATTCACCCCTCCACTTT. Translated, it gives CASGLGSRRDSPLHF.

This clonotype was found a few times. This sequence joins TRBV4-1 and TRBJ2-7, with D possibly called TRBD1 or TRBD2 (5 bases each). V was pared by 4 bases and J by 1 base, with 14 bases between. Germline V gene data show CDR1 as MGHRA and CDR2 as YSYEKL. The CDR3 extends over 15 amino acids. The CDR3 coding sequence is TGCGCCAGCAGCCTACAGGAAACGGGGTCCTACGAGCAGTACTTC. Translated: CASSLQETGSYEQYF.

V usage is TRBV11-1 and J usage is TRBJ2-1; TRBD2 matches 10 bases. Germline V lookup: CDR1 SGHAT, CDR2 FQDESV (reference sequence). After removal of 1 base from V and 7 bases from J, the junction contained 10 bases not matched to a gene. The CDR3 contains 17 residues. DNA of the CDR3: TGTGCCAGCAGCTTAGGGTCCGGGACTAGCGCGAGGAATGAGCAGTTCTTC. Protein product: CASSLGSGTSARNEQFF.

This clonotype was seen repeatedly, ten times or more. The rearrangement links TRBV20-1 to TRBJ2-3; TRBD2 matches 8 bases. The CDR3 extends over 16 amino acids. Per germline, CDR1 DFQATT and CDR2 SNEGSKA (reference sequence). V dropped 0 bases and J dropped 4; count of bases not matched to a gene: 9. The CDR3 DNA sequence: TGCAGTGCTAGAGATGGAACGGGAGGGTTGTCAGATACGCAGTATTTT. It encodes CSARDGTGGLSDTQYF.

The rearrangement links TRBV9 to TRBJ2-3; no reliable D call. The CDR3 consists of 16 residues. The V gene's germline CDR1 is SGDLS and CDR2 YYNGEE. V shed 0 bases and J shed 3 bases, with 14 bases lying between them. In nucleotides, the CDR3 is TGTGCCAGCAGCGTAGGGGCATCGGGCAGAACAGATACGCAGTATTTT. This translates into CASSVGASGRTDTQYF.

This clonotype has a count of ten or more. The J gene is TRBJ2-7, the V gene TRBV9; maybe TRBD2 (5 bases). The CDR3 is made up of 13 amino acids. The ends were cut back, 0 bases at V and 1 base at J, with 5 bases in the middle. CDR1 is SGDLS and CDR2 is YYNGEE in the germline V gene. The CDR3 region is CASSVGESYEQYF. The CDR3 DNA sequence: TGTGCCAGCAGCGTAGGGGAGTCCTACGAGCAGTACTTC.

V and J are TRBV10-3 and TRBJ2-5; D uncertain. With 1 base removed from V and 4 bases from J, the gap between germline ends came to 4 bases. CDR1 is ENHRY and CDR2 is SYGVKD in the germline V gene. The CDR3 has 12 amino acids. Here the CDR3 DNA reads TGTGCCATCAGTGAGTGGGGAGAGACCCAGTACTTC. Translating it yields CAISEWGETQYF.

This clonotype was counted between two and nine times. The CDR3 nucleotides are TGTGCCAGAAGCGGGGAAGTCCCGGGGGTCCCTGAAGCTTTCTTT. Its translation is CARSGEVPGVPEAFF. The chain employs TRBV5-3 and TRBJ1-1; tentatively, D is TRBD1 (5 bases). TRBV5-3 is given ORF status, its function remaining uncertain. Trimming removed 4 bases at V and 6 bases at J, with 19 bases between. CDR3 length: 15 amino acids.

The chain joins TRBV11-2 to TRBJ2-3; 8 positions match TRBD2. The CDR3 is made up of 15 amino acids. V lost 3 bases and J lost 3; bases outside the gene matches: 5. Germline V CDR1 and CDR2: SGHAT, FQNNGV. CDR3 sequence: CASSFSGEGTDTQYF. The CDR3 DNA is TGTGCCAGCAGCTTTAGCGGGGAGGGTACAGATACGCAGTATTTT.

Only a few counts were recorded for this clonotype. J is TRBJ1-1 and V is TRBV28; D is uncertain. The CDR3 has 12 amino acids. V was pared by 7 bases and J by 8 bases, with 14 bases between. The germline CDR1 and CDR2 sequences are MDHEN and SYDVKM. CDR3 sequence (DNA): TGTGCCAGCATATATCGTAGAGGGGAAGCTTTCTTT. Translation: CASIYRRGEAFF. Looking up the rest from reference TRBV28 and TRBJ1-1 gives the full variable domain: DVKVTQSSRYLVKRTGEKVFLECVQDMDHENMFWYRQDPGLGLRLIYFSYDVKMKEKGDIPEGYSVSREKKERFSLILESASTNQTSMYLCASIYRRGEAFFGQGTRLTVV.

This clonotype was found a few times. The DNA for the CDR3 is TGTGCCAGCACTAGGTTGGGGGGTGAGCAGTTCTTC. Its protein is CASTRLGGEQFF. This chain links TRBV3-1 with TRBJ2-1; D might be TRBD2 (6 bases). The CDR3 has 12 amino acids. The germline CDR1 and CDR2 sequences are LGHDT and YNNKEL (reference sequence). The germline V and J ends were trimmed by 7 bases and 9 bases, with 13 bases remaining between them.

The CDR3 DNA reads TGTGCCAGCAGCTCACAGTACAATGAGCAGTTCTTC. As protein: CASSSQYNEQFF. The genes are TRBV9 and TRBJ2-1; D is unclear. The CDR3 extends over 12 amino acids. Germline assignment: CDR1 SGDLS and CDR2 YYNGEE. Between the trimmed V and J ends, which lost 4 bases and 4 bases, there was a span of 6 bases. The entire variable domain, with the rest obtained from reference TRBV9 and TRBJ2-1, is as follows: DSGVTQTPKHLITATGQRVTLRCSPRSGDLSVYWYQQSLDQGLQFLIQYYNGEERAKGNILERFSAQQFPDLHSELNLSSLELGDSALYFCASSSQYNEQFFGPGTRLTVL.

This clonotype was seen at least ten times. V is TRBV20-1 and J is TRBJ2-4; 7 positions match TRBD2. With V trimmed by 3 bases and J by 8 bases, 4 bases remained unmatched. Germline V gene lookup returns CDR1 DFQATT and CDR2 SNEGSKA (reference sequence). The CDR3 covers 12 residues. In DNA form, the CDR3 reads TGCAGTGCTAGTTTGGGGGGGGACATTCAGTACTTC. Amino acids: CSASLGGDIQYF.

The chain uses TRBV10-3 and TRBJ2-1; tentatively, D is TRBD1 or TRBD2 (5 bases each). This CDR3 is 15 amino acids long. Trimming stripped 4 bases from V and 7 bases from J, with 17 bases between. Looked up from germline, CDR1 is ENHRY and CDR2 is SYGVKD. CDR3 amino acids: CAISGGSLTGNEQFF. Here the CDR3 DNA reads TGTGCCATCAGTGGGGGGTCCCTAACAGGAAATGAGCAGTTCTTC.

DNA of the CDR3: TGTGCCACCAGTGATTTCGAAGGGGTGAACACTGAAGCTTTCTTT. Translated: CATSDFEGVNTEAFF. The V and J genes are TRBV24-1 and TRBJ1-1; D might be TRBD1 (5 bases). CDR1 and CDR2 from the germline V gene are KGHDR and SFDVKD. The length of the CDR3 is 15 residues. The V gene lost 1 base and the J gene lost 0 bases, with 8 bases spanning the gap.

This clonotype showed up many times. The J gene is TRBJ2-5, the V gene TRBV14; 11 bases align to TRBD2. The J segment lost 5 bases and the V segment lost 4 bases, leaving 9 bases of the junction unmatched. Germline V lookup: CDR1 SGHDN, CDR2 FVKESK. This CDR3 contains 16 residues. The CDR3 region has the DNA TGTGCCAGCAGCCCATTGACTAGCGGGATATTCGAGACCCAGTACTTC. Translating it yields CASSPLTSGIFETQYF.

The CDR3 spells CASSEQTTDTQYF. For the CDR3, the DNA is TGTGCCAGCAGTGAACAAACCACAGATACGCAGTATTTT. This chain joins TRBV2 and TRBJ2-3; D gene unclear. The CDR3 is 13 residues long. Germline V lookup: CDR1 SNHLY, CDR2 FYNNEI. Trimming removed 2 bases at V and 2 bases at J, with 5 bases between.

The gene calls are TRBV2 and TRBJ2-3; D is perhaps TRBD2 (6 bases). This CDR3 has 14 residues. The germline gives CDR1 SNHLY, CDR2 FYNNEI. The V and J ends lost 8 bases and 0 bases respectively, with 12 bases between them. CDR3 residues: CASGLLASTDTQYF. The DNA of the CDR3 is TGTGCCAGCGGGCTACTAGCTAGCACAGATACGCAGTATTTT.

This clonotype was seen a few times. The V call is TRBV28, the J call TRBJ1-1; D not certain. Trimming pared 4 bases from V and 0 bases from J, leaving 15 bases between. In germline, CDR1 is MDHEN, CDR2 SYDVKM. The CDR3 spans 16 residues. The DNA for the CDR3 is TGTGCCAGCAGTTGGCCGGGAAGGGCTATGAACACTGAAGCTTTCTTT. Protein sequence: CASSWPGRAMNTEAFF.

This clonotype has at least ten counts. V gene TRBV6-5 combines with J gene TRBJ1-6; D is unclear. The CDR3 totals 14 residues. V was pared by 4 bases and J by 7 bases, with 11 bases between. Germline V gene data show CDR1 as MNHEY and CDR2 as SVGAGI. Here the CDR3 DNA reads TGTGCCAGCAGTTCCACCAGCATCAATTCACCCCTCCACTTT. It is translated as CASSSTSINSPLHF.

This chain uses TRBV9 with TRBJ2-5; 13 bases line up with TRBD2. CDR3 size: 15 residues. Germline-derived CDR1 and CDR2 are SGDLS and YYNGEE. Trimming took 4 bases from V and 5 from J; bases not matched to a gene: 5. The CDR3 nucleotides are TGTGCCAGCAGCATCGGGACTAGCGGGATGGAGACCCAGTACTTC. This gives the protein CASSIGTSGMETQYF. The variable domain in full, with the rest retrieved from reference TRBV9 and TRBJ2-5, is DSGVTQTPKHLITATGQRVTLRCSPRSGDLSVYWYQQSLDQGLQFLIQYYNGEERAKGNILERFSAQQFPDLHSELNLSSLELGDSALYFCASSIGTSGMETQYFGPGTRLLVL.

Many counts were recorded for this clonotype. The chain uses TRBV14 and TRBJ2-7, with D possibly TRBD2 on 5 matching bases. The CDR3 is 16 residues long. V was clipped by 1 base and J by 4 bases, with 17 bases between them. Per the germline V gene, CDR1 is SGHDN and CDR2 is FVKESK. CDR3 in amino acids: CASSQGPGLGIYEQYF. The DNA of the CDR3 is TGTGCCAGCAGCCAAGGGCCGGGGTTGGGGATATACGAGCAGTACTTC.

This clonotype was counted at least ten times. CDR3 nucleotide sequence: TGCAGTGCTGTTCCTTGGACTGGTTATGGCTACACCTTC. Protein sequence: CSAVPWTGYGYTF. The J gene is TRBJ1-2, the V gene TRBV20-1; D remains unclear. This CDR3 has 13 residues. The germline V gene encodes CDR1 DFQATT and CDR2 SNEGSKA (reference sequence). V gave up 5 bases and J gave up 5 bases, with 15 bases separating them.

This clonotype was counted only a few times. The V call is TRBV6-5, the J call TRBJ1-4; 7 bases are a match to TRBD1. V was pared by 2 bases and J by 5 bases, with 5 bases of the junction left unmatched. This CDR3 is 15 amino acids long. Germline assignment: CDR1 MNHEY and CDR2 SVGAGI. CDR3 residues: CASSYQGQMNEKLFF. CDR3 nucleotides: TGTGCCAGCAGTTACCAGGGACAGATGAATGAAAAACTGTTTTTT.

The V call is TRBV5-4, the J call TRBJ1-1; no reliable D call. V was shortened by 2 bases and J by 1 base, with 15 bases between the two germline ends. The CDR3 runs to 16 residues. The germline gives CDR1 SGHNT, CDR2 YYREEE (reference sequence). The CDR3 protein is CASSFGPRIENTEAFF. DNA of the CDR3: TGTGCCAGCAGCTTCGGACCCCGAATAGAGAACACTGAAGCTTTCTTT.

This clonotype was detected many times. In DNA form, the CDR3 reads TGTGCCAGCAGCTCAACCGGGACAGGTACTAGCAATCAGCCCCAGCATTTT. This translates into CASSSTGTGTSNQPQHF. This chain links TRBV7-9 with TRBJ1-5; the match to TRBD1 covers 8 bases. Per germline, CDR1 SEHNR and CDR2 FQNEAQ (reference sequence). The CDR3 sequence is 17 residues long. V dropped 4 bases and J dropped 0; count of bases not matched to a gene: 8.

The CDR3 sequence: CASSQSELGTRNYGYTF. The CDR3 nucleotides read TGTGCCAGCAGCCAATCCGAACTGGGGACCAGGAACTATGGCTACACCTTC. The V and J genes are TRBV3-1 and TRBJ1-2; D might be TRBD1 (5 bases). The CDR3 is 17 residues long. Germline CDR1 and CDR2: LGHDT and YNNKEL (reference sequence). Trimming removed 2 bases at V and 2 bases at J, with 18 bases between. Filled out from reference TRBV3-1 and TRBJ1-2, the complete variable domain reads DTAVSQTPKYLVTQMGNDKSIKCEQNLGHDTMYWYKQDSKKFLKIMFSYNNKELIINETVPNRFSPKSPDKAHLNLHINSLELGDSAVYFCASSQSELGTRNYGYTFGSGTRLTVV.

Many counts were recorded for this clonotype. This chain joins TRBV18 and TRBJ1-2, with D maybe TRBD1 (5 bases). The germline CDR1 and CDR2 sequences are KGHSH and LQKENI. V dropped 3 bases and J dropped 5 bases, with 10 bases sitting between them. The CDR3 consists of 13 residues. The DNA for the CDR3 is TGTGCCAGCTCACCGGGGCGGGATTATGGCTACACCTTC. This encodes CASSPGRDYGYTF.